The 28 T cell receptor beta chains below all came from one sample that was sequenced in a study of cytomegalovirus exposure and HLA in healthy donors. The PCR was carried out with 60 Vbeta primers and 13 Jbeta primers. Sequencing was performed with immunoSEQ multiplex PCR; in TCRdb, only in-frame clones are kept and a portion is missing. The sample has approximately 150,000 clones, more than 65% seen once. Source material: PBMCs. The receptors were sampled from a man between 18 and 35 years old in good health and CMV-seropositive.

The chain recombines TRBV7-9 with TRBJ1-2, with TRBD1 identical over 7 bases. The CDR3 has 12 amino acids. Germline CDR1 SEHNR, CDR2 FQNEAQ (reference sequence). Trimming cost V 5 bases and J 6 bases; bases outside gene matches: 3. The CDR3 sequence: CASSPDRDGYTF. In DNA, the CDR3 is TGTGCCAGCAGCCCCGACAGGGATGGCTACACCTTC. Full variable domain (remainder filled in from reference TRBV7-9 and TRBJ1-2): DTGVSQNPRHKITKRGQNVTFRCDPISEHNRLYWYRQTLGQGPEFLTYFQNEAQLEKSRLLSDRFSAERPKGSFSTLEIQRTEQGDSAMYLCASSPDRDGYTFGSGTRLTVV.

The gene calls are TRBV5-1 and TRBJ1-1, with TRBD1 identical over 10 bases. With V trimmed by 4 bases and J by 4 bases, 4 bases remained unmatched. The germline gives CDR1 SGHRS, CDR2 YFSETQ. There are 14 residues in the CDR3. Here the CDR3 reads CASSPGDRGTEAFF. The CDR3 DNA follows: TGCGCCAGCAGCCCAGGGGACAGGGGCACTGAAGCTTTCTTT.

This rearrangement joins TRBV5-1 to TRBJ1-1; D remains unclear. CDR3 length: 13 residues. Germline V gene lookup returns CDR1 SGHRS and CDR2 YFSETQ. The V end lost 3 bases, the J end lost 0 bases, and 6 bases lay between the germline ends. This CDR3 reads CASSWGVNTEAFF. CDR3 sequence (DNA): TGCGCCAGCAGCTGGGGAGTGAACACTGAAGCTTTCTTT.

The CDR3 nucleotides are TGTGCCAGCAGCGCGACAGGGTTTGCGTGGGATGAGCAGTTCTTC. Protein sequence: CASSATGFAWDEQFF. The chain carries TRBV7-9 and TRBJ2-1; 7 bases align to TRBD1. The germline V gene encodes CDR1 SEHNR and CDR2 FQNEAQ (reference sequence). V lost 5 bases, J lost 8 bases, and 12 bases stayed unmatched. This CDR3 region has 15 residues.

CDR3 bases: TGTGCCAGCAGCAGACTCAGGGGGGTGGGCACAGATACGCAGTATTTT. Protein: CASSRLRGVGTDTQYF. The V gene is TRBV5-5, the J gene TRBJ2-3; a weak D match, TRBD1 (7 bases). The CDR3 is made up of 16 amino acids. CDR1 is SGHKS and CDR2 is YYEKEE in the germline V gene (reference sequence). With 4 bases removed from V and 1 base from J, the gap between germline ends came to 16 bases.

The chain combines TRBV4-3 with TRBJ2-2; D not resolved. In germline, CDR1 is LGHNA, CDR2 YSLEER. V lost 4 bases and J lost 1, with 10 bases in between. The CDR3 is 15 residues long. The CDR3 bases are TGCGCCAGCAGCCCCGAGAAAAGGAACACCGGGGAGCTGTTTTTT. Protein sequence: CASSPEKRNTGELFF.

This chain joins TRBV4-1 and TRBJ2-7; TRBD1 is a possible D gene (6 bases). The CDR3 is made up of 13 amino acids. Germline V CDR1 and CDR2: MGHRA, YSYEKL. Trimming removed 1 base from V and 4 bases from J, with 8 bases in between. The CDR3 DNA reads TGCGCCAGCAGCCAAGTGGACAGTTACGAGCAGTACTTC. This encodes CASSQVDSYEQYF.

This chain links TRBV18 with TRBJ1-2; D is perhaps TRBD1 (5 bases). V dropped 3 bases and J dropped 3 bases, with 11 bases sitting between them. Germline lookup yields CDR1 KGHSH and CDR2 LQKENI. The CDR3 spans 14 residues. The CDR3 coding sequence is TGTGCCAGCTCACCGACCGCCAGGGACTATGGCTACACCTTC. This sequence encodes CASSPTARDYGYTF.

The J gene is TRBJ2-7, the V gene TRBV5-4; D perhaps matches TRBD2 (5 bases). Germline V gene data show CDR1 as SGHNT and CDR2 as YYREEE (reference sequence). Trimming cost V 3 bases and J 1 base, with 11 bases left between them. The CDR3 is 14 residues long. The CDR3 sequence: CASSSGSKSYEQYF. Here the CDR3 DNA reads TGTGCCAGCAGCTCGGGATCGAAGTCCTACGAGCAGTACTTC.

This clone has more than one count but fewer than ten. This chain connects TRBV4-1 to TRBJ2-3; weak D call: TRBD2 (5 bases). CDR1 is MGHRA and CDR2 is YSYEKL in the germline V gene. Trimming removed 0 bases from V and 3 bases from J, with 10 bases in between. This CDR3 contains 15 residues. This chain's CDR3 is CASSQERTQTDTQYF. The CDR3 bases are TGCGCCAGCAGCCAAGAGAGGACTCAGACAGATACGCAGTATTTT.

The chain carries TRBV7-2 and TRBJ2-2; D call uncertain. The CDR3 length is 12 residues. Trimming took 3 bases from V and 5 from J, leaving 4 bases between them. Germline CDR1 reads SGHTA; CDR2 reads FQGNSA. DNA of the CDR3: TGTGCCAGCAGCTTCCGGACCGGGGAGCTGTTTTTT. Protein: CASSFRTGELFF.

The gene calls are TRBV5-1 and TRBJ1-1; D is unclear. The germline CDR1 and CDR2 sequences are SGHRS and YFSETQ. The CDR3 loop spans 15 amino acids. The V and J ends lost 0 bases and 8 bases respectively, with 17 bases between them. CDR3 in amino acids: CASSLDGGSGSEAFF. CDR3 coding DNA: TGCGCCAGCAGCTTGGACGGTGGGTCGGGTTCGGAAGCTTTCTTT.

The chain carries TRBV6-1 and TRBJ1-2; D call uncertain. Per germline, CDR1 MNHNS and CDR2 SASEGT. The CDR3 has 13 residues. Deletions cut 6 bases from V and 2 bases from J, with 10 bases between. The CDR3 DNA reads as TGTGCCAGCAGCCAGACACCAAACTATGGCTACACCTTC. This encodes CASSQTPNYGYTF.

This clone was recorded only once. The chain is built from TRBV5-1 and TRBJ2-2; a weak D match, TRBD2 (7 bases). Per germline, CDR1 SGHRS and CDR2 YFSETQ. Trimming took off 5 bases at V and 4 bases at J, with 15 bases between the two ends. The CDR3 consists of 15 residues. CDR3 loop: CASSVGGPGTGELFF. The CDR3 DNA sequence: TGCGCCAGCAGTGTGGGGGGGCCGGGCACCGGGGAGCTGTTTTTT.

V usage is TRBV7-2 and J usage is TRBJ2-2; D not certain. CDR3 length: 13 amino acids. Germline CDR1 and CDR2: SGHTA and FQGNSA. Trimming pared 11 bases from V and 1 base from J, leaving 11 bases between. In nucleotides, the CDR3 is TGTGCCCTCGAGATCGAGAACACCGGGGAGCTGTTTTTT. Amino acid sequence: CALEIENTGELFF.

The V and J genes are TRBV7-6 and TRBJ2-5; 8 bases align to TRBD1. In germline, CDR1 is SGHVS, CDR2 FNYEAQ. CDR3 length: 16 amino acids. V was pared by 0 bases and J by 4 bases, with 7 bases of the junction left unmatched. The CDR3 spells CASSLAGAGGPETQYF. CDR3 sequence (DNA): TGTGCCAGCAGCTTAGCTGGGGCAGGGGGCCCAGAGACCCAGTACTTC. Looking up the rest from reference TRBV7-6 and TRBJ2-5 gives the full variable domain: GAGVSQSPRYKVTKRGQDVALRCDPISGHVSLYWYRQALGQGPEFLTYFNYEAQQDKSGLPNDRFSAERPEGSISTLTIQRTEQRDSAMYRCASSLAGAGGPETQYFGPGTRLLVL.

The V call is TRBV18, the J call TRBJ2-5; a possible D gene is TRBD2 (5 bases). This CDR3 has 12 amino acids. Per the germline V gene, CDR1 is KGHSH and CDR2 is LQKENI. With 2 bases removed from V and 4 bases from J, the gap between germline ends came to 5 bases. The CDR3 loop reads CASSPGRETQYF. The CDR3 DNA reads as TGTGCCAGCTCACCAGGGAGAGAGACCCAGTACTTC.

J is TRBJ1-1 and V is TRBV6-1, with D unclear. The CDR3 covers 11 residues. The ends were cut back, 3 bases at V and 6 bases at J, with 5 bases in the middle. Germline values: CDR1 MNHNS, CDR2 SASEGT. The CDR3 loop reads CASSEAPEAFF. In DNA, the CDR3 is TGTGCCAGCAGTGAGGCTCCTGAAGCTTTCTTT.

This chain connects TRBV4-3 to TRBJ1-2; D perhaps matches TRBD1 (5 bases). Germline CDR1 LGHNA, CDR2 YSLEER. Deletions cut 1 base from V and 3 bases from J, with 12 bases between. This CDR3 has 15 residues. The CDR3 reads CASSQVRIGDYGYTF. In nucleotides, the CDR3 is TGCGCCAGCAGCCAAGTCAGAATAGGGGACTATGGCTACACCTTC.

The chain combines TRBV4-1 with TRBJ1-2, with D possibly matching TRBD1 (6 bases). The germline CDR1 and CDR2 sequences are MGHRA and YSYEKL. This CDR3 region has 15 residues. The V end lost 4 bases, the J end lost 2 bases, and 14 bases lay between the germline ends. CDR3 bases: TGCGCCAGCAGCCGCCCGGGACAACTAAACTATGGCTACACCTTC. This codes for CASSRPGQLNYGYTF.

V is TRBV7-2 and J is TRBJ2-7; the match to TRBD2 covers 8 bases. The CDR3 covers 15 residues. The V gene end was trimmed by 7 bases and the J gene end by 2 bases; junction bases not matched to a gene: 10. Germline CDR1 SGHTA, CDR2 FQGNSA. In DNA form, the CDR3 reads TGTGCCAGCATTCCCGGAAGCGGGAGTCCCTACGAGCAGTACTTC. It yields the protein CASIPGSGSPYEQYF.

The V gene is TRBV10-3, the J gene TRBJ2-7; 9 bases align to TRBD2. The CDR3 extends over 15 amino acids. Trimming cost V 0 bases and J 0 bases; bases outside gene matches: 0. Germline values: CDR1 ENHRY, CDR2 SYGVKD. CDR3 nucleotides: TGTGCCATCAGTGAGTCGCGGGAGGGCTCCTACGAGCAGTACTTC. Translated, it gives CAISESREGSYEQYF.

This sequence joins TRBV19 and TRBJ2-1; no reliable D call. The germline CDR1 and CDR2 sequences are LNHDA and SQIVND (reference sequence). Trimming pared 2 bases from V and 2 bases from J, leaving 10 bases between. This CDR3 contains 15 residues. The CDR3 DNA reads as TGTGCCAGTAGTATATCTCCGACTGCCTACAATGAGCAGTTCTTC. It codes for CASSISPTAYNEQFF.

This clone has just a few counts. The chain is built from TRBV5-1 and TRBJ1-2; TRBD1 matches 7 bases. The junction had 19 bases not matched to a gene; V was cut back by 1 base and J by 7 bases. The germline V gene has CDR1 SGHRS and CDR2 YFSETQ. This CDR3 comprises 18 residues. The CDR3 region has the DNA TGCGCCAGCAGCTTGACAGGTCCCTACTCACAGGGGAAACTTGGCTACACCTTC. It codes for CASSLTGPYSQGKLGYTF.

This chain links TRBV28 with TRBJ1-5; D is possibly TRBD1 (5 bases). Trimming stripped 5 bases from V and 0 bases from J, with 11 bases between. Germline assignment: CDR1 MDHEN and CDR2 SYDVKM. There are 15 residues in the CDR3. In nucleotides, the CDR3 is TGTGCCAGCAGTCCCCGTAGGGGTAGCAATCAGCCCCAGCATTTT. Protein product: CASSPRRGSNQPQHF.

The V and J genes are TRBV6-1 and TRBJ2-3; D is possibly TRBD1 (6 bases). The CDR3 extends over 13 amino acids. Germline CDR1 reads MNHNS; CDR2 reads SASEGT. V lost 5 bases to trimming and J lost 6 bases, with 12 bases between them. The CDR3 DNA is TGTGCCAGCAGTCTAAACAGGGTGGATACGCAGTATTTT. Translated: CASSLNRVDTQYF.

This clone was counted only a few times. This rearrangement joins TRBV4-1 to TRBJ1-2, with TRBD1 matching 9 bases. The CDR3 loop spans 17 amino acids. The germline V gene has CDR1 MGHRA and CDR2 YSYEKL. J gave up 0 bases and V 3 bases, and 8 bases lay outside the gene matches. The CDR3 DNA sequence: TGCGCCAGCAGCCATCCTGGACAGGGGCGTTCTAACTATGGCTACACCTTC. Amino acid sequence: CASSHPGQGRSNYGYTF.

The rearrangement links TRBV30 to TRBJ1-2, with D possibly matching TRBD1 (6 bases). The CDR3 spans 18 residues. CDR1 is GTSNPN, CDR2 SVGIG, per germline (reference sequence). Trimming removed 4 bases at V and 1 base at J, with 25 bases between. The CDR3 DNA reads TGTGCCTGGACTTCGACTCAGGGGCGGATTTTTGGTAACTATGGCTACACCTTC. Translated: CAWTSTQGRIFGNYGYTF.